This TCR beta chain appears in the sequencing data of a study of regulatory T cells in long-lasting Graves disease. The time point: newly diagnosed GD, antithyroid drugs for less than 3 months. Extracted PBMC RNA gave rise to the TCR library. Construction of the TCR beta libraries employed iRepertoire HTBI primers in conjunction with Arm-PCR of CDR3 regions. TCRdb reprocessed the multiplex PCR reads via MiXCR and lists one record per CDR3 protein. The sample gives around 420,000 distinct CDR3 sequences, about 14% of which show up once; 22% is in the top ten. Study-level results: Whereas about a thousand public clonotypes were shared by new patients, persistent patients shared more, at some 3,000.

The J segment lost 6 bases and the V segment lost 0 bases, leaving 11 bases of the junction unmatched. The CDR3 covers 17 residues. Germline CDR1 is LNHNV and CDR2 is YYDKDF (reference sequence). This clonotype was observed at least ten times. Its antigen is undetermined. The sequence derives from a female donor with Graves disease. The chain is built from TRBV15 and TRBJ2-3; 8 bases match TRBD2. The source material was peripheral blood mononuclear cells (PBMCs), sampled at new diagnosis, from a patient treated with antithyroid drugs. As DNA, the CDR3 is TGTGCCACCAGCAGAGATCCGGTTAGCGGGACGTCGGATACGCAGTATTTT. Its translation is CATSRDPVSGTSDTQYF. The complete variable domain, with remaining parts taken from reference TRBV15 and TRBJ2-3, reads DAMVIQNPRYQVTQFGKPVTLSCSQTLNHNVMYWYQQKSSQAPKLLFHYYDKDFNNEADTPDNFQSRRPNTSFCFLDIRSPGLGDTAMYLCATSRDPVSGTSDTQYFGPGTRLTVL.